Included here is one T cell receptor beta chain sequence, with context. Antigen: not known. TCRdb reanalysed the reads using MiXCR and keeps one entry per CDR3 protein. The sample contains about 770,000 distinct CDR3 sequences, roughly 29% of which appear only once. The sample is drawn from a study of T cell repertoires in cytomegalovirus infection. Study context: It was recently identified HLA-C-restricted and well-studied HLA-B-restricted CMV epitopes that the study used. From public TCR beta signatures came an indication of both CMV infection and matching HLA type. The study's findings and limits: People with CMV and the relevant HLA were identified by cumulative public TCR beta family frequency. HLA-C-restricted TCR beta clonotypes specific for CMV led the ex vivo response.

V was clipped by 5 bases and J by 0 bases; unmatched bases: 7. Germline V gene sequence: CDR1 MNHEY, CDR2 SMNVEV (reference sequence). CDR3 size: 16 residues. The V call is TRBV27, the J call TRBJ1-2; 9 bases fit TRBD1. This TCR came from a human donor in good health (CMV status not recorded). Some clones in this sample may be carry-over from other donors' samples. The input for sequencing was cultured CD8+ T cells from PBMCs, taken from culture after CMV antigen stimulation. This chain's CDR3 is CASSPRTGVANYGYTF. The CDR3 DNA is TGTGCCAGCAGTCCCCGGACAGGGGTAGCTAACTATGGCTACACCTTC.